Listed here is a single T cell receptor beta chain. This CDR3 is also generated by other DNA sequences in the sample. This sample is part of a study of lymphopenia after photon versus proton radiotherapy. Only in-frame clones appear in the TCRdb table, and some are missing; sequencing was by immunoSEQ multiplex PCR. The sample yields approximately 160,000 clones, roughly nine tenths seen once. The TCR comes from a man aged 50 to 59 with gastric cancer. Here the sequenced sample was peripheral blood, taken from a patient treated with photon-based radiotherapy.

The chain's CDR3 is CASSEYSYEQYF. CDR3 coding DNA: TGCGCCAGCAGTGAGTACAGTTACGAGCAGTACTTC. This chain joins TRBV10-2 and TRBJ2-7; D not certain. The ends were cut back, 1 base at V and 4 bases at J, with 5 bases in the middle. Germline-derived CDR1 and CDR2 are WSHSY and SAAADI. The CDR3 spans 12 residues.